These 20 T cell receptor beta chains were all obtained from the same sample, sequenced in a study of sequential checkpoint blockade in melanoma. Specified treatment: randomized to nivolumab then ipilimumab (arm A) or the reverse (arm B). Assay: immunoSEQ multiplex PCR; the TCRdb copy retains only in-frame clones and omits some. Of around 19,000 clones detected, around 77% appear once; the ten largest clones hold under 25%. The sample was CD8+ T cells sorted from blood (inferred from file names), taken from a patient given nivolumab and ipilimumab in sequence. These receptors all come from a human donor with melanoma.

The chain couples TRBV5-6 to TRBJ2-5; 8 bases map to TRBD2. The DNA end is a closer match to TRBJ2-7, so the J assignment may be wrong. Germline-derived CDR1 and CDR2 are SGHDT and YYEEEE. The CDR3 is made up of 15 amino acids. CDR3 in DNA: TGTGCCAGCAGCTTGGGAACCGGGACTAGACACGAGCAGTACTTC. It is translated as CASSLGTGTRHEQYF.

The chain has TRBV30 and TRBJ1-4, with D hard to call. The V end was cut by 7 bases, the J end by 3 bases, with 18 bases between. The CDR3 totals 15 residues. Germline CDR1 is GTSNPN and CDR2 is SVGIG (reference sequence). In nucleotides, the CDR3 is TGTGCCTCGGAGTTTAGAGGCCGATCTAATGAAAAACTGTTTTTT. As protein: CASEFRGRSNEKLFF. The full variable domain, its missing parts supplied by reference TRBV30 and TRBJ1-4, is SQTIHQWPATLVQPVGSPLSLECTVEGTSNPNLYWYRQAAGRGLQLLFYSVGIGQISSEVPQNLSASRPQDRQFILSSKKLLLSDSGFYLCASEFRGRSNEKLFFGSGTQLSVL.

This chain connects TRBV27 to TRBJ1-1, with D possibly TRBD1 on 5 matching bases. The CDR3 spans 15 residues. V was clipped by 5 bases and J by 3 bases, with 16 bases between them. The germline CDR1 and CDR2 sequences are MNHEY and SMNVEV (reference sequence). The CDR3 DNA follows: TGTGCCAGCAGTCCCCGGGGGGTGGGGGACACTGAAGCTTTCTTT. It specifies CASSPRGVGDTEAFF.

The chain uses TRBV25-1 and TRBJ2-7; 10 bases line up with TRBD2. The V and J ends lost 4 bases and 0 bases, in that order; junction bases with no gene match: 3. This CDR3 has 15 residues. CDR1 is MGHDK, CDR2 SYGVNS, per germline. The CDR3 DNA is TGTGCCAGCAGTGGCACTAGCGGGAACTCCTACGAGCAGTACTTC. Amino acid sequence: CASSGTSGNSYEQYF.

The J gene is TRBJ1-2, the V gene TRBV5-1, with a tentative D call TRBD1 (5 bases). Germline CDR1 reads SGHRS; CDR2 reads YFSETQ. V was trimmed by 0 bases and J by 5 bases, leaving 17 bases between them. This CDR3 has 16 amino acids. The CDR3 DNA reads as TGCGCCAGCAGCTTGGACTGGGGGGAATGGTGGTATGGCTACACCTTC. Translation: CASSLDWGEWWYGYTF.

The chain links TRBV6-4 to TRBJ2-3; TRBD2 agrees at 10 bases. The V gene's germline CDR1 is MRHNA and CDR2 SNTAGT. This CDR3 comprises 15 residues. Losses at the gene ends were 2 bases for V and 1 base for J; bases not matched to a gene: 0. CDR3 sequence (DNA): TGTGCCAGCAGTGACGGGACTAGCGGCACAGATACGCAGTATTTT. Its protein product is CASSDGTSGTDTQYF.

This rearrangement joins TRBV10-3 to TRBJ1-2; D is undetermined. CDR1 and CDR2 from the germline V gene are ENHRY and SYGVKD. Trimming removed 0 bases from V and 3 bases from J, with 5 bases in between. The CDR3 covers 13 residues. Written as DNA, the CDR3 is TGTGCCATCAGTGAGTCGTCGTACTATGGCTACACCTTC. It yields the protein CAISESSYYGYTF.

The CDR3 DNA is TGTGCCAGCAGCTTAGACATCTACGGTTCACCCCTCCACTTT. Amino acids: CASSLDIYGSPLHF. V gene TRBV11-2 combines with J gene TRBJ1-6; no firm D call. The V and J ends lost 0 bases and 9 bases respectively, with 9 bases between them. The CDR3 is 14 residues long. The germline V gene has CDR1 SGHAT and CDR2 FQNNGV.

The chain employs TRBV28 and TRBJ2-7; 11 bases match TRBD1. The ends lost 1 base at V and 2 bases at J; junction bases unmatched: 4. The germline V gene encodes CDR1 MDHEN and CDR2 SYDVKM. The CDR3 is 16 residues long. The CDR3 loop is CASSLFGTGGTYEQYF. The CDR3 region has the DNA TGTGCCAGCAGTTTATTCGGGACAGGGGGAACCTACGAGCAGTACTTC.

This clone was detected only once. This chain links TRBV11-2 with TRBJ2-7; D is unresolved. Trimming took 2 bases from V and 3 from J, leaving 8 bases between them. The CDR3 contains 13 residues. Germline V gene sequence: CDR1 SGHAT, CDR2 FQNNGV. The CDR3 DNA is TGTGCCAGCAGCTTAAGGCAGCGCTACGAGCAGTACTTC. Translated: CASSLRQRYEQYF.

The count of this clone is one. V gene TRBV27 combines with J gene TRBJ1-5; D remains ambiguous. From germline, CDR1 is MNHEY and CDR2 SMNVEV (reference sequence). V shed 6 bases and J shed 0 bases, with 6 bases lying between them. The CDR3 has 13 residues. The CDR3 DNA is TGTGCCAGCAGCCCCGTTAGCAATCAGCCCCAGCATTTT. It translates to CASSPVSNQPQHF.

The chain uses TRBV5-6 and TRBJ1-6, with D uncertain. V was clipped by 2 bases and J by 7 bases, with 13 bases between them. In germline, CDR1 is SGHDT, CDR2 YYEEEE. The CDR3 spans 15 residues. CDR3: CASSFLERRNSPLHF. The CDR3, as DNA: TGTGCCAGCAGCTTTCTGGAGCGACGAAATTCACCCCTCCACTTT. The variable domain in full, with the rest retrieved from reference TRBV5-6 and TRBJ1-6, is DAGVTQSPTHLIKTRGQQVTLRCSPKSGHDTVSWYQQALGQGPQFIFQYYEEEERQRGNFPDRFSGHQFPNYSSELNVNALLLGDSALYLCASSFLERRNSPLHFGNGTRLTVT.

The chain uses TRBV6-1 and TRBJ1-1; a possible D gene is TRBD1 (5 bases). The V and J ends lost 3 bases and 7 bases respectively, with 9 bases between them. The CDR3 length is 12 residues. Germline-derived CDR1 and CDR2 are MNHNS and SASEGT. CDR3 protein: CASSDWGGEAFF. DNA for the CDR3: TGTGCCAGCAGTGACTGGGGGGGTGAAGCTTTCTTT.

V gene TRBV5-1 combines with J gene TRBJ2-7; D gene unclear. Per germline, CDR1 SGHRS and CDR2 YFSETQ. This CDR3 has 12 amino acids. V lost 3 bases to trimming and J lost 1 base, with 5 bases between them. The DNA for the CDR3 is TGCGCCAGCAGCTCGCGTTCCTACGAGCAGTACTTC. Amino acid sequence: CASSSRSYEQYF.

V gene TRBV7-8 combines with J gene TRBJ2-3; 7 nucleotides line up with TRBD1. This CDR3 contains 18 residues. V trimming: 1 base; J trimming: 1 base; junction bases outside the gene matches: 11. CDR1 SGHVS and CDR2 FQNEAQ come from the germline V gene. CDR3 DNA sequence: TGTGCCAGCAGCTTAGATCTAGAGGGGGCCCACCGCACAGATACGCAGTATTTT. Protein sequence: CASSLDLEGAHRTDTQYF. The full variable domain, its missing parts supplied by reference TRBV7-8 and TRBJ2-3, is GAGVSQSPRYKVAKRGQDVALRCDPISGHVSLFWYQQALGQGPEFLTYFQNEAQLDKSGLPSDRFFAERPEGSVSTLKIQRTQQEDSAVYLCASSLDLEGAHRTDTQYFGPGTRLTVL.

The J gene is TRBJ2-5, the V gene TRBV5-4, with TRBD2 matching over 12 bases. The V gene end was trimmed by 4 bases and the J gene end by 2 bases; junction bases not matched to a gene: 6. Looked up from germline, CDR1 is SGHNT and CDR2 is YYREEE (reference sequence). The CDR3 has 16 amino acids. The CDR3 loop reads CASSGGLAGRQETQYF. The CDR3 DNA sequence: TGTGCCAGCAGCGGTGGACTAGCGGGACGTCAAGAGACCCAGTACTTC. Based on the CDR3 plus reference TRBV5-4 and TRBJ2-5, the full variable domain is ETGVTQSPTHLIKTRGQQVTLRCSSQSGHNTVSWYQQALGQGPQFIFQYYREEENGRGNFPPRFSGLQFPNYSSELNVNALELDDSALYLCASSGGLAGRQETQYFGPGTRLLVL.

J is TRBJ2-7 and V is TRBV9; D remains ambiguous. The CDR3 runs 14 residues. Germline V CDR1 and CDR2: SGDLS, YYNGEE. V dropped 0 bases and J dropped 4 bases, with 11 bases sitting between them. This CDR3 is CASSVVAENYEQYF. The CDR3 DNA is TGTGCCAGCAGCGTAGTAGCAGAAAATTACGAGCAGTACTTC. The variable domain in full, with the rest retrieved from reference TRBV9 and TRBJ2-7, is DSGVTQTPKHLITATGQRVTLRCSPRSGDLSVYWYQQSLDQGLQFLIQYYNGEERAKGNILERFSAQQFPDLHSELNLSSLELGDSALYFCASSVVAENYEQYFGPGTRLTVT.

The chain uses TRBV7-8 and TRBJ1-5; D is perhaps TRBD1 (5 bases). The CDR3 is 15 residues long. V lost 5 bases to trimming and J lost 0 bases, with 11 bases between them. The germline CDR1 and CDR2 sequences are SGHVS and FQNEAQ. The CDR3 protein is CASSRGLNSNQPQHF. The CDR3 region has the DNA TGTGCCAGCAGCCGGGGACTGAATAGCAATCAGCCCCAGCATTTT. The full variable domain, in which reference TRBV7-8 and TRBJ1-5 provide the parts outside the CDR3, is GAGVSQSPRYKVAKRGQDVALRCDPISGHVSLFWYQQALGQGPEFLTYFQNEAQLDKSGLPSDRFFAERPEGSVSTLKIQRTQQEDSAVYLCASSRGLNSNQPQHFGDGTRLSIL.

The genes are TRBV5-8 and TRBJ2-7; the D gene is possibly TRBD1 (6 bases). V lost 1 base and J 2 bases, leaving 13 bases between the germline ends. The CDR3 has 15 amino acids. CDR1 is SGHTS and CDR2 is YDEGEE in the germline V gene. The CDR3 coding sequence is TGTGCCAGCAGCTTGACGACAGGTATAGCCTACGAGCAGTACTTC. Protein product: CASSLTTGIAYEQYF.

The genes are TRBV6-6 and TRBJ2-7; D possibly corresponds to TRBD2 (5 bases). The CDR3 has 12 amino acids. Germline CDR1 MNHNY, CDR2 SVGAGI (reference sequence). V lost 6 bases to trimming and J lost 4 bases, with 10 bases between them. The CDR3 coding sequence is TGTGCCAGCAGCCCTCGGGGATACGAGCAGTACTTC. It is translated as CASSPRGYEQYF.